These T cell receptor beta chains were read from a single sample in a study of Ad26.COV2.S vaccination and SARS-CoV-2 variants. TCRdb's copy holds only in-frame clones and misses some; the assay was immunoSEQ multiplex PCR. The table lists over 400,000 clones, around 91% of them singletons. The source material was peripheral blood, sampled in a trial of Ad26.COV2.S vaccine versus placebo. Receptor source: a person aged 18-60 years who received the Ad26.COV2.S COVID-19 vaccine or a placebo. CDR3s include the opening cysteine and the closing phenylalanine or tryptophan. The D gene is left open where the match is weak. Clone sizes are given selectively: once, few, many, or a class where the clone is expanded.

NA | NA | TRBJ1-3 | TRBV7-6 | TGTGCCAGCAGCCCGGGAAGAGGGAGCACCATATATTTT | CASSPGRGSTIYF
TRBD1 | NA | TRBJ2-3 | TRBV4-2 | TGTGCCAGCAGCCAGACAGGGGGCAATGAAGATACGCAGTATTTT | CASSQTGGNEDTQYF
NA | NA | TRBJ2-1 | TRBV7-2 | TGTGCCAGCAGCAGGACTTTCAATGAGCAGTTCTTC | CASSRTFNEQFF
TRBD2 | NA | TRBJ2-3 | TRBV4-2 | TGTGCCAGCAGCCAAGAAGGTGGACTAGCGGGACGTGGTACGCAGTATTTT | CASSQEGGLAGRGTQYF
NA | NA | TRBJ2-5 | TRBV6-2/TRBV6-3 | TGTGCCAGCAGTTACTGGGGCAGGCAAGAGACCCAGTACTTC | CASSYWGRQETQYF
NA | NA | TRBJ2-1 | TRBV10-3 | TGTGCCATCAGTGAGTCCCAACAGAGCGGGAATGAGCAGTTCTTC | CAISESQQSGNEQFF
TRBD1 | once | TRBJ2-5 | TRBV7-2 | TGTGCCAGCAGCTCCGACAGGGGACAGACCCAGTACTTC | CASSSDRGQTQYF
TRBD1 | once | TRBJ2-6 | TRBV7-6 | TGTGCCAGCAGCCCGGACAGGCCGAGCTCTGGGGCCAACGTCCTGACTTTC | CASSPDRPSSGANVLTF
TRBD2 | NA | TRBJ2-2 | TRBV6-1 | TGTGCCAGCAGTGAAGCGAAGGGAGGGATTAACACCGGGGAGCTGTTTTTT | CASSEAKGGINTGELFF
TRBD1 | few | TRBJ1-5 | TRBV7-9 | TGTGCCAGCAGCTTACCCATTCATCATAGACAGGGGAAACAGCCCCAGCATTTT | CASSLPIHHRQGKQPQHF
NA | NA | TRBJ1-1 | TRBV7-3 | TGTGCCAGCAGCTTAGTTAGGAACACTGAAGCTTTCTTT | CASSLVRNTEAFF
TRBD1 | NA | TRBJ2-7 | TRBV7-2 | TGTGCCAGCAGTTTCCAGGGGGCCCGGGACGAGCAGTACTTC | CASSFQGARDEQYF
NA | NA | TRBJ2-7 | TRBV19 | TGTGCCAGTAGTATCCTACTATCTCCAACCTACGAGCAGTACTTC | CASSILLSPTYEQYF
NA | NA | TRBJ2-1 | TRBV4-3 | TGCGCCAGCAGCCAAGATAGGGTCTTGGACAATGAGCAGTTCTTC | CASSQDRVLDNEQFF
NA | NA | TRBJ1-2 | TRBV19 | TGTGCCAGTAGAAGCGAGGGGAACTATGGCTACACCTTC | CASRSEGNYGYTF
TRBD1 | NA | TRBJ2-5 | TRBV14 | TGTGCCAGCAGCCAAGTAAGGGACAGGGAAAAGACCCAGTACTTC | CASSQVRDREKTQYF
TRBD1 | once | TRBJ1-1 | TRBV6-2/TRBV6-3 | TGTGCCAGCAGTTTAGACAGGGCTCTGAACACTGAAGCTTTCTTT | CASSLDRALNTEAFF
NA | NA | TRBJ2-1 | TRBV6-2/TRBV6-3 | TGTGCCAGCAGTTACAGACGGACAGTGTACAATGAGCAGTTCTTC | CASSYRRTVYNEQFF
TRBD2 | NA | TRBJ2-7 | TRBV15 | TGTGCCACCAGCAGGGGGACTAGCGGGGCGGATAACGAGCAGTACTTC | CATSRGTSGADNEQYF
NA | NA | TRBJ2-7 | TRBV12-3/TRBV12-4 | TGTGCCAGCATACCGCCCTACGAGCAGTACTTC | CASIPPYEQYF
NA | NA | TRBJ2-2 | TRBV25-1 | TGTGCCAGCAGTGAGCGAGTGTCCGGGGAGCTGTTTTTT | CASSERVSGELFF
NA | NA | TRBJ2-3 | TRBV7-3 | TGTGCCAGCAGCTTAACTCGGGAAACAGATACGCAGTATTTT | CASSLTRETDTQYF
NA | NA | TRBJ2-5 | TRBV6-5 | TGTGCCAGCAGTCAGGGAAACGACCAAGAGACCCAGTACTTC | CASSQGNDQETQYF
NA | NA | TRBJ2-2 | TRBV9 | TGTGCCAGCAGCGTAACTCAGAAGTGGCCCGGGGAGCTGTTTTTT | CASSVTQKWPGELFF
NA | NA | TRBJ2-7 | TRBV6-5 | TGTGCCAGCAGGAGAGGGACCGACGAAAACGAGCAGTACTTC | CASRRGTDENEQYF
TRBD2 | NA | TRBJ2-5 | TRBV27 | TGTGCCAGCAGTTTACCTAGCGGACAAGAGACCCAGTACTTC | CASSLPSGQETQYF
NA | NA | TRBJ1-2 | TRBV7-9 | TGTGCCAGCAGCTTAGTGGCGGCCATTGGCTACACCTTC | CASSLVAAIGYTF
NA | NA | TRBJ2-4 | TRBV7-2 | TGTGCCAGCAGCTTCTTAGCGTCCAAAAACATTCAGTACTTC | CASSFLASKNIQYF
NA | NA | TRBJ2-2 | TRBV6-5 | TGTGCCAGCAGTTTTGCAGACACCGGGGAGCTGTTTTTT | CASSFADTGELFF
TRBD2 | NA | TRBJ2-2 | TRBV2 | TGTGCTTCGGGGACGACTAGCGGGAGGGCCTACGCCGGGGAGCTGTTTTTT | CASGTTSGRAYAGELFF
NA | NA | TRBJ2-7 | TRBV5-3 | TGTGCCAGAAGCCTGGGGGGAGATCCGGATGGGTACGAGCAGTACTTC | CARSLGGDPDGYEQYF